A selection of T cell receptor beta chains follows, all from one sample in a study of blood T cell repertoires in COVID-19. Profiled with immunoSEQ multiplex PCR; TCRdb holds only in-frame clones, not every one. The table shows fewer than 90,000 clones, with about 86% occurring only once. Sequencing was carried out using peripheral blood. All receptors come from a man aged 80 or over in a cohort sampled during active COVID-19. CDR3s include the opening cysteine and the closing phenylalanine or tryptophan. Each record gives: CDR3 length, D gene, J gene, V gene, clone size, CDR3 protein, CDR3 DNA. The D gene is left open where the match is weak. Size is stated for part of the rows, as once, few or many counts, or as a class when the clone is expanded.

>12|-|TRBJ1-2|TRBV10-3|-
CAIRDSTYGYTF
TGTGCCATCAGGGACAGCACATATGGCTACACCTTC
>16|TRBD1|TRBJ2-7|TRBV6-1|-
CASSEMGQTLSYEQYF
TGTGCCAGCAGTGAAATGGGACAGACGCTCTCCTACGAGCAGTACTTC
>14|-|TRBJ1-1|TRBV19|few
CASSMVQGNTEAFF
TGTGCCAGTAGTATGGTACAGGGCAACACTGAAGCTTTCTTT
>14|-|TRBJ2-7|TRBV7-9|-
CASRAGTNNYEQYF
TGTGCCAGCAGGGCCGGGACAAACAACTACGAGCAGTACTTC
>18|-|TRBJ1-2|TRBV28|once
CASSLRPPGLRVNYGYTF
TGTGCCAGCAGTTTACGGCCTCCGGGACTGAGAGTTAACTATGGCTACACCTTC
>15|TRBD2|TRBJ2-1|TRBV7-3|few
CASSPEGLAPNEQFF
TGTGCCAGCAGCCCTGAGGGACTAGCGCCGAATGAGCAGTTCTTC
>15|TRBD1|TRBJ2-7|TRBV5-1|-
CASSSLDRGRNEQYF
TGCGCCAGCAGCTCTCTCGACAGGGGGCGGAACGAGCAGTACTTC
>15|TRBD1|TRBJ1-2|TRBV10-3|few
CAIQPGQGVDYGYTF
TGTGCCATCCAACCGGGACAGGGGGTAGACTATGGCTACACCTTC
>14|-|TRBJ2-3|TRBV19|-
CASSPQGSADTQYF
TGTGCCAGTAGCCCCCAGGGGAGCGCAGATACGCAGTATTTT
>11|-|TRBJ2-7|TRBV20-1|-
CSARFGGEQYF
TGCAGTGCTAGATTCGGGGGCGAGCAGTACTTC
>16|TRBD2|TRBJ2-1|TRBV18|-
CASSPLAGGSYNEQFF
TGTGCCAGCTCACCGTTAGCGGGGGGATCCTACAATGAGCAGTTCTTC
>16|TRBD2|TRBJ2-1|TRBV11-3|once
CASSPGLEGSYNEQFF
TGTGCCAGCAGCCCGGGACTAGAAGGCTCCTACAATGAGCAGTTCTTC
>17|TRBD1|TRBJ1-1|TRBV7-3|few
CASSAIGQGVMNTEAFF
TGTGCCAGCAGCGCTATTGGACAGGGGGTCATGAACACTGAAGCTTTCTTT
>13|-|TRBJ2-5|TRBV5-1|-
CASSTGQQETQYF
TGCGCCAGCAGTACAGGGCAGCAAGAGACCCAGTACTTC
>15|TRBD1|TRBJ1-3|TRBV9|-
CASSAQTGGGNTIYF
TGTGCCAGCAGCGCACAGACAGGGGGTGGAAACACCATATATTTT
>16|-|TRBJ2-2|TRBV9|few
CASSVGGGAVFGELFF
TGTGCCAGCAGCGTAGGTGGTGGGGCGGTCTTCGGGGAGCTGTTTTTT
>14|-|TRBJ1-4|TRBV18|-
CASSPVENNEKLFF
TGTGCCAGCTCACCAGTGGAGAACAATGAAAAACTGTTTTTT
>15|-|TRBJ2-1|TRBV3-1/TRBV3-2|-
CASSQDSGSGGEQFF
TGTGCCAGCAGCCAAGATTCGGGCTCCGGGGGTGAGCAGTTCTTC
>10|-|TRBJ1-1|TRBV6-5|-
CASVREGAFF
TGTGCCAGCGTAAGGGAGGGAGCTTTCTTT
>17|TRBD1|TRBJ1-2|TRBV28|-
CASSSPGQGPINYGYTF
TGTGCCAGCAGTTCACCGGGACAGGGCCCGATTAACTATGGCTACACCTTC
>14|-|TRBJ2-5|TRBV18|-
CASSPGQTQETQYF
TGTGCCAGCTCACCTGGACAGACACAAGAGACCCAGTACTTC
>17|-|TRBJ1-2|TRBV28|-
CASSLMDFGGGGYGYTF
TGTGCCAGCAGTTTAATGGATTTCGGGGGAGGGGGCTATGGCTACACCTTC
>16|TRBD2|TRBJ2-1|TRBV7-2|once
CASRTGWTSGGNEQFF
TGTGCCAGCAGAACCGGCTGGACTAGCGGGGGCAATGAGCAGTTCTTC
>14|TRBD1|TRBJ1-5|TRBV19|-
CASSSGQGIQPQHF
TGTGCCAGTAGTTCGGGACAGGGAATTCAGCCCCAGCATTTT
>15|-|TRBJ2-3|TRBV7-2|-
CASSLDSSSTDTQYF
TGTGCCAGCAGCTTGGACAGCTCTAGCACAGATACGCAGTATTTT
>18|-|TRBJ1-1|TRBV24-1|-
CATRGRWGETVGNTEAFF
TGTGCCACCAGGGGAAGATGGGGGGAGACGGTAGGGAACACTGAAGCTTTCTTT
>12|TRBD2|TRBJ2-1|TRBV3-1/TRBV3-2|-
CASSLTGGEQFF
TGTGCCAGCAGCCTCACCGGGGGGGAGCAGTTCTTC
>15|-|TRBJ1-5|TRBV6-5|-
CASTLDRYSNQPQHF
TGTGCCAGCACTTTGGACAGATATAGCAATCAGCCCCAGCATTTT
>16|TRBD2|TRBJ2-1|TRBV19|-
CASRPGGTRGYNEQFF
TGTGCCAGTAGACCAGGCGGGACTAGGGGCTACAATGAGCAGTTCTTC
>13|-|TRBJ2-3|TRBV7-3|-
CASSFAGLDTQYF
TGTGCCAGCAGCTTTGCAGGGTTAGATACGCAGTATTTT
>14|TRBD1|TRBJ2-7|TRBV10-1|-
CASSECGQGCEQYF
TGCGCCAGCAGTGAATGCGGACAGGGTTGCGAGCAGTACTTC
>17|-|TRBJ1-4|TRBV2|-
CASSEEMTGSRNEKLFF
TGTGCCAGCAGTGAAGAAATGACCGGCTCGAGGAATGAAAAACTGTTTTTT
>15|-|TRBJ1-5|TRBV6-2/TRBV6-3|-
CASSRTLARYQPQHF
TGTGCCAGCAGCCGTACTTTGGCTAGGTATCAGCCCCAGCATTTT
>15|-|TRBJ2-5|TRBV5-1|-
CASSLNWGFGETQYF
TGCGCCAGCAGCTTGAATTGGGGCTTCGGCGAGACCCAGTACTTC
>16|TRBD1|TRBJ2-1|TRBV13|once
CASSFPTGEGHNEQFF
TGTGCCAGCAGCTTCCCGACAGGGGAAGGCCACAATGAGCAGTTCTTC
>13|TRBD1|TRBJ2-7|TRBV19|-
CASSVDRGYEQYF
TGTGCCAGTAGTGTGGACAGGGGCTACGAGCAGTACTTC
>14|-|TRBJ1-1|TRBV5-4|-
CASSKTGLNTEAFF
TGTGCCAGCAGCAAGACAGGTCTGAACACTGAAGCTTTCTTT
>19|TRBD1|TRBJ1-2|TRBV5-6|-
CASRDGYGTGGTPYYGYTF
TGTGCCAGCAGGGATGGTTATGGGACAGGGGGTACCCCCTACTATGGCTACACCTTC
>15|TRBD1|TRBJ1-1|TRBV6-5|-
CASRRDRRIRDEAFF
TGTGCCAGCCGCCGGGACAGGAGAATTAGAGATGAAGCTTTCTTT
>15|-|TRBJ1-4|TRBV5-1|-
CASSFLFATNEKLFF
TGCGCCAGCAGCTTCCTATTCGCAACTAATGAAAAACTGTTTTTT
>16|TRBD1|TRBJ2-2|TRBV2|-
CASTKGQGTNTGELFF
TGTGCCAGCACTAAAGGACAGGGGACGAACACCGGGGAGCTGTTTTTT
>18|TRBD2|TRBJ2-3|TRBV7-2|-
CASSLVGVGGGPRDTQYF
TGTGCCAGCAGCTTAGTAGGGGTAGGCGGGGGGCCCAGGGATACGCAGTATTTT
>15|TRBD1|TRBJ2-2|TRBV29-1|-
CSVPVGTGVAGELFF
TGCAGCGTTCCCGTTGGGACAGGGGTCGCCGGGGAGCTGTTTTTT
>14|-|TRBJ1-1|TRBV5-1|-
CASRSRQGGTEAFF
TGCGCCAGCAGATCGAGGCAGGGAGGGACTGAAGCTTTCTTT
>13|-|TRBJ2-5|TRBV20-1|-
CSASPPLQETQYF
TGCAGTGCTAGTCCCCCCCTACAAGAGACCCAGTACTTC
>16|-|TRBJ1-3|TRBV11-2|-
CASSLDGAGNGNTIYF
TGTGCCAGCAGCTTAGATGGGGCCGGTAACGGAAACACCATATATTTT
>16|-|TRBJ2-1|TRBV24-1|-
CATSDAQASSYNEQFF
TGTGCCACCAGTGATGCTCAGGCTTCCTCCTACAATGAGCAGTTCTTC
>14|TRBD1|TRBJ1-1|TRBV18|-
CASSQGQANTEAFF
TGTGCCAGCTCACAGGGACAGGCGAACACTGAAGCTTTCTTT
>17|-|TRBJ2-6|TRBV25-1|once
CASSDGGWISGANVLTF
TGTGCCAGCAGTGACGGGGGTTGGATCTCTGGGGCCAACGTCCTGACTTTC
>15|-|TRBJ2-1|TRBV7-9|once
CASSPYRASYNEQFF
TGTGCCAGCAGCCCTTACAGGGCAAGCTACAATGAGCAGTTCTTC
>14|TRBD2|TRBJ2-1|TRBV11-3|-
CASSFSGGYNEQFF
TGTGCCAGCAGCTTTTCGGGGGGGTACAATGAGCAGTTCTTC
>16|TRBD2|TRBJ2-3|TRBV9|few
CASSALTSGGGDTQYF
TGTGCCAGCAGCGCCCTGACTAGCGGGGGAGGGGATACGCAGTATTTT
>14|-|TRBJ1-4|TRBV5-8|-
CASSLSGTNEKLFF
TGTGCCAGCAGCTTATCGGGGACTAATGAAAAACTGTTTTTT
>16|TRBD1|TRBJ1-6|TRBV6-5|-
CASSYPGTGDNSPLHF
TGTGCCAGCAGTTACCCCGGGACAGGGGATAATTCACCCCTCCACTTT
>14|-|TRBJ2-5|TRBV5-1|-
CASSYEDSQETQYF
TGCGCCAGCAGCTACGAGGACAGCCAAGAGACCCAGTACTTC